Listed here is a single T cell receptor beta chain. This record belongs to a study of blood T cell repertoires in COVID-19. Produced via immunoSEQ multiplex PCR; TCRdb's table is partial and in-frame only. The sample lists around 230,000 clones, 85% occurring once. CDR3 size: 17 residues. With 2 bases clipped from V and 8 bases from J, the junction kept 13 bases outside the gene matches. CDR1 and CDR2 (germline): SGHTA, FQGNSA. Sequences were obtained from peripheral blood. This chain uses TRBV7-2 with TRBJ1-4, with 8 positions matching TRBD1. This clonotype originated in a man aged 50 to 59 with COVID-19, enrolled during active disease. The CDR3 nucleotides are TGTGCCAGCAGCTTACCGCTTCTTACAGGGGGAAGGGAAAAACTGTTTTTT. Translated, it gives CASSLPLLTGGREKLFF. Based on the CDR3 plus reference TRBV7-2 and TRBJ1-4, the full variable domain is GAGVSQSPSNKVTEKGKDVELRCDPISGHTALYWYRQSLGQGLEFLIYFQGNSAPDKSGLPSDRFSAERTGGSVSTLTIQRTQQEDSAVYLCASSLPLLTGGREKLFFGSGTQLSVL.